This TCR beta chain was captured in a study of T cell changes during pregnancy in multiple sclerosis. Trimming stripped 0 bases from V and 7 bases from J, with 10 bases between. The CDR3 has 13 amino acids. The V gene's germline CDR1 is SGDLS and CDR2 YYNGEE. The method was immunoSEQ multiplex PCR; TCRdb's version includes in-frame clones alone and lacks a portion of them. The sample yields about 77,000 clones, roughly 91% seen once. The sample here was peripheral blood, taken after pregnancy. This clonotype originated in a female donor in good health, enrolled as a control in a pregnancy study. The V and J genes are TRBV9 and TRBJ1-2; D is ambiguous. The CDR3, as DNA: TGTGCCAGCAGCGTAGGGCCTGAGGGTGGCTACACCTTC. Protein product: CASSVGPEGGYTF.